The source of this T cell receptor beta chain is a study of CD8 T cells in ankylosing spondylitis. Study-level results: Reportedly, significant enrichment of disease-linked clones occurred in matched ankylosing spondylitis synovial fluid. Ankylosing spondylitis blood seemed to carry a telltale TCR beta motif made of under 10 highly homologous variants. A CD8+ phenotype characterized the disease-linked clones, which were relatively rare in peripheral blood.

The V gene's germline CDR1 is MGHRA and CDR2 YSYEKL. This CDR3 has 15 amino acids. Trimming took 4 bases from V and 7 from J, leaving 14 bases between them. Generation of TCR beta libraries employed quantitative 5'-RACE incorporating molecular barcodes. TCRdb reprocessed the 5' RACE reads with MiXCR, giving one entry per CDR3 protein. The sample contains roughly 470,000 distinct CDR3 sequences, roughly a quarter of which appear only once. This clonotype was picked up a small number of times. Its antigen is currently unknown. V is TRBV4-1 and J is TRBJ1-6; possible D gene TRBD1, 6 bases. This TCR came from a male donor with ankylosing spondylitis. The sequenced sample consisted of blood, either unsorted or a sorted T cell fraction (not recorded which). DNA for the CDR3: TGCGCCAGCAGCCCACCGACAGGAGACAATTCACCCCTCCACTTT. This codes for CASSPPTGDNSPLHF.